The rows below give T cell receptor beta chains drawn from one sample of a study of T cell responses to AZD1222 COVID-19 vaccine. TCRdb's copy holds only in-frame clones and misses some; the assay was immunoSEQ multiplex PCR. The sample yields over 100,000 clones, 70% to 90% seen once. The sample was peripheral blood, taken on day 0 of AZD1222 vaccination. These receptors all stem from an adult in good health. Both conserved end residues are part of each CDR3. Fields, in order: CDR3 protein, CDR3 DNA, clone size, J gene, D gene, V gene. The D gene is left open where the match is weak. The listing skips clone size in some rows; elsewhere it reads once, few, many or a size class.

CASSSDSGTSGEQFF TGTGCCAGCAGCTCGGACTCCGGGACTAGCGGTGAGCAGTTCTTC . TRBJ2-1 TRBD2 TRBV7-2
CASSLEGTGTQHF TGTGCCAGCAGCTTGGAAGGTACCGGGACACAGCATTTT . TRBJ1-5 . TRBV5-6
CAWSVDGGSGETQYF TGTGCCTGGAGTGTAGATGGGGGGTCGGGAGAGACCCAGTACTTC . TRBJ2-5 . TRBV30
CASTKTGTDSGNTIYF TGTGCCAGCACGAAGACCGGGACAGATTCTGGAAACACCATATATTTT . TRBJ1-3 . TRBV21-1
CAGGQGPNTEAFF TGTGCCGGGGGACAGGGGCCGAACACTGAAGCTTTCTTT . TRBJ1-1 TRBD1 TRBV9
CSADGGLVSNEQFF TGCAGCGCAGACGGGGGGTTAGTATCCAATGAGCAGTTCTTC . TRBJ2-1 TRBD2 TRBV29-1
CASSLEAVTNYGYTF TGCGCCAGCAGCTTGGAGGCAGTTACTAACTATGGCTACACCTTC . TRBJ1-2 . TRBV5-1
CASSQAGPGSVHNEQFF TGTGCCAGCAGCCAAGCCGGTCCAGGGAGCGTCCACAATGAGCAGTTCTTC once TRBJ2-1 . TRBV4-2
CASSLMGEGNNEQFF TGTGCCAGCAGCTTAATGGGGGAGGGCAACAATGAGCAGTTCTTC . TRBJ2-1 TRBD2 TRBV7-3
CTSSPRGGPQHF TGCACCAGCAGCCCGAGGGGGGGGCCCCAGCATTTT once TRBJ1-5 . TRBV1
CASSLQGGEQFF TGCGCCAGCAGCTTGCAGGGTGGGGAGCAGTTCTTC . TRBJ2-1 . TRBV5-1
CASSYLGNSPLHF TGTGCCAGCAGTTACTTGGGGAATTCACCCCTCCACTTT . TRBJ1-6 . TRBV6-5
CASSYPLAGGAYEQYF TGTGCCAGCAGTTACCCGCTAGCGGGGGGCGCCTACGAGCAGTACTTC . TRBJ2-7 TRBD2 TRBV6-2/TRBV6-3